Below, one T cell receptor (beta chain) is given with its context. Its specificity is unknown. CDR3 size: 16 residues. V lost 0 bases, J lost 2 bases, and 5 bases stayed unmatched. CDR1 and CDR2 from the germline V gene are ENHRY and SYGVKD. This specimen comes from a study of T cell responses to AZD1222 COVID-19 vaccine. Study overall: Pooling was applied to second doses at about 4 or about 12 weeks. Study-level findings and limits: Only a handful of individuals given AZD1222 were seropositive at baseline. Repertoires in all cases were sampled only once the peak T cell response had passed.

Profiling relied on immunoSEQ multiplex PCR, and the TCRdb table lists in-frame clones only, not all of them. The sample lists tens of thousands of clones; less than 90% were seen once. The gene calls are TRBV10-3 and TRBJ2-5; 8 positions agree with TRBD2. The sequence was collected from an adult in good health. Here the sequenced sample was peripheral blood, taken on day 0 of AZD1222 vaccination. CDR3 sequence reads: CAISESRGGLQETQYF. The CDR3 DNA sequence: TGTGCCATCAGTGAGTCTCGGGGGGGCCTTCAAGAGACCCAGTACTTC.